This T cell receptor (beta chain) emerged from a study of blood T cell repertoires in COVID-19. Study details: The United States, Italy and Spain supplied acute and convalescent COVID-19 samples. Nucleic acid was either cDNA or gDNA, and it came from T cells, B-cell-depleted T cells, or PBMCs.

Germline CDR1 and CDR2: KGHSH and LQKENI. The V end lost 0 bases, the J end lost 1 base, and 9 bases lay between the germline ends. The CDR3 has 15 amino acids. Only one count was recorded for this clone. How the authors handled the data: Reference gene primer amplification gave estimated nucleated cell counts. Assay: immunoSEQ multiplex PCR; the TCRdb copy retains only in-frame clones and omits some. The D gene and trimming were derived from the DNA, and the V and J assignments and clone size from that table. The repertoire holds roughly 76,000 clones, with roughly 91% as singletons. The origin of this receptor is an elderly woman with active or convalescent COVID-19. The sequencing input was peripheral blood. J is TRBJ1-1 and V is TRBV18, with D possibly being TRBD1 (6 bases). CDR3 nucleotide sequence: TGTGCCAGCTCACCACCCCAGGGGACGAACACTGAAGCTTTCTTT. Amino acid sequence: CASSPPQGTNTEAFF. The variable domain in full, with the rest retrieved from reference TRBV18 and TRBJ1-1, is NAGVMQNPRHLVRRRGQEARLRCSPMKGHSHVYWYRQLPEEGLKFMVYLQKENIIDESGMPKERFSAEFPKEGPSILRIQQVVRGDSAAYFCASSPPQGTNTEAFFGQGTRLTVV.